This TCR beta chain is from a study of response to subunit inactivated influenza vaccine. Study results and limitations: Few new T cells, the authors suggested, are recruited by each seasonal influenza vaccination.

This clonotype has at least ten counts. Antigen specificity is unknown. MiXCR was run by TCRdb on the RT-PCR reads, yielding one entry per CDR3 protein. Of more than 450,000 distinct CDR3 sequences listed, roughly 10% were seen once; the top ten hold approximately 10%. Another study also made use of these data, one on T cells expressing NK-cell markers. This second study says: TCR beta cDNA was made by 5'RACE template switching with UMIs. Seven of the eight sequenced donors were classified as HCMV-seropositive, and one was classified as seronegative. Uncertainty persisted over the HCMV specificity of expanded NKG2C+ T cell clones.

The TCR sequence derives from a man between 45 and 60 years old who received an inactivated influenza vaccine. This specimen was PBMCs from blood, taken on the day of vaccination.

CDR3 residues: CASRGQTNTDTQYF. The CDR3 nucleotides are TGTGCCAGCAGGGGACAAACGAACACAGATACGCAGTATTTT. The chain carries TRBV2 and TRBJ2-3; a weak D match, TRBD1 (6 bases). Trimming removed 6 bases at V and 2 bases at J, with 12 bases between. The CDR3 has 14 residues. Germline V gene sequence: CDR1 SNHLY, CDR2 FYNNEI.